This note documents a single T cell receptor (beta chain) sequence. What it binds is not known. Sequencing relied on immunoSEQ assay v3.0, run at survey level. TCRdb's copy holds only in-frame clones and misses some; the assay was immunoSEQ multiplex PCR. Of about 29,000 clones listed, roughly 92% are singletons. The sample originates from a study of long-term antiretroviral therapy in people with HIV. Study details: It was about a decade after the earliest samples that the 2015 immediate-ART recommendation appeared. General study points: Pre-ART expanded clones dominated the repertoire at every time point. Blood dating 2004 to 2017 may reflect older ART regimens.

The CDR3 length is 13 residues. Germline lookup yields CDR1 MDHEN and CDR2 SYDVKM. Trimming pared 11 bases from V and 3 bases from J, leaving 16 bases between. This specimen was unsorted PBMCs, taken 6.2 years after starting antiretroviral therapy. This chain links TRBV28 with TRBJ2-5; possibly TRBD1 for D (7 bases). The clonotype comes from a man aged 40-49 years with HIV. CDR3: CAGGDRGEETQYF. The CDR3 coding sequence is TGTGCCGGAGGGGACAGAGGGGAAGAGACCCAGTACTTC. The full variable domain, completed using reference TRBV28 and TRBJ2-5, is DVKVTQSSRYLVKRTGEKVFLECVQDMDHENMFWYRQDPGLGLRLIYFSYDVKMKEKGDIPEGYSVSREKKERFSLILESASTNQTSMYLCAGGDRGEETQYFGPGTRLLVL.